Shown below are 9 T cell receptor beta chains from a single sample sequenced in a study of T cell responses to AZD1222 COVID-19 vaccine. Assay used: immunoSEQ multiplex PCR; TCRdb lists only in-frame clones, some missing. The sample consists of 100,000 or so clones, about 86% of them appearing once. This sample comprised peripheral blood, obtained 28 days after the second AZD1222 dose. Source of these receptors: an adult who received the AZD1222 COVID-19 vaccine.

J is TRBJ1-1 and V is TRBV5-4; possible D gene TRBD1, 6 bases. This CDR3 has 15 amino acids. Germline V lookup: CDR1 SGHNT, CDR2 YYREEE (reference sequence). With 3 bases removed from V and 2 bases from J, the gap between germline ends came to 14 bases. CDR3 region: CASSSGGRANTEAFF. CDR3 bases: TGTGCCAGCAGCTCGGGGGGCAGGGCCAACACTGAAGCTTTCTTT.

This chain connects TRBV27 to TRBJ1-4, with D tentatively TRBD1 (6 bases). This CDR3 comprises 14 residues. The germline V gene has CDR1 MNHEY and CDR2 SMNVEV (reference sequence). V was pared by 3 bases and J by 4 bases, with 9 bases between. The CDR3 sequence: CASSFSRGNEKLFF. The CDR3 region has the DNA TGTGCCAGCAGTTTCAGCAGGGGTAATGAAAAACTGTTTTTT.

This chain joins TRBV24-1 and TRBJ2-2, with D possibly being TRBD1 or TRBD2 (5 bases each). Germline V gene lookup returns CDR1 KGHDR and CDR2 SFDVKD. The CDR3 totals 14 residues. V lost 0 bases and J lost 7, with 8 bases in between. CDR3 nucleotide sequence: TGTGCCACCAGTGATTTGGAGGGGAGCGGGGAGCTGTTTTTT. Protein sequence: CATSDLEGSGELFF.

The chain links TRBV7-9 to TRBJ1-1; no firm D call. Deletions cut 5 bases from V and 4 bases from J, with 14 bases between. CDR1 and CDR2 (germline): SEHNR, FQNEAQ (reference sequence). The CDR3 runs to 14 residues. Here the CDR3 DNA reads TGTGCCAGCAGCCAAGGACGGCATTTCACTGAAGCTTTCTTT. Its translation: CASSQGRHFTEAFF.

The chain employs TRBV5-1 and TRBJ1-5, with TRBD1 as a possible D gene (6 bases). Germline assignment: CDR1 SGHRS and CDR2 YFSETQ. The CDR3 sequence is 14 residues long. The V end was cut by 4 bases, the J end by 2 bases, with 10 bases between. CDR3 in amino acids: CASSPGAGNQPQHF. CDR3 sequence (DNA): TGCGCCAGCAGCCCGGGGGCTGGCAATCAGCCCCAGCATTTT.

This sequence joins TRBV5-4 and TRBJ2-7, with D possibly TRBD1 on 5 matching bases. Trimming removed 0 bases from V and 0 bases from J, with 7 bases in between. The CDR3 sequence is 14 residues long. Germline CDR1 reads SGHNT; CDR2 reads YYREEE (reference sequence). In DNA, the CDR3 is TGTGCCAGCAGCTTGGGACAGCCCTCCTACGAGCAGTACTTC. This translates into CASSLGQPSYEQYF.

This clone appeared once. In DNA form, the CDR3 reads TGTGCCACCCGGCCAAACCCCTCCTACGAGCAGTACTTC. Its protein product is CATRPNPSYEQYF. The gene calls are TRBV28 and TRBJ2-7; D gene uncertain. Germline CDR1 MDHEN, CDR2 SYDVKM. The germline V and J ends were trimmed by 10 bases and 0 bases, with 13 bases remaining between them. The CDR3 consists of 13 residues.

The CDR3 region is CASSYQGVGYQETQYF. The CDR3 coding sequence is TGTGCCAGCAGTTACCAGGGAGTGGGGTACCAAGAGACCCAGTACTTC. This chain connects TRBV6-5 to TRBJ2-5; D tentatively fits TRBD1 or TRBD2 (5 bases each). Germline V gives CDR1 MNHEY, CDR2 SVGAGI. Trimming left V 2 bases short and J 0 bases short, with 13 bases between. There are 16 residues in the CDR3.

The V call is TRBV20-1, the J call TRBJ1-1; D gene ambiguous. Deletions cut 7 bases from V and 10 bases from J, with 13 bases between. From germline, CDR1 is DFQATT and CDR2 SNEGSKA (reference sequence). CDR3 length equals 10 residues. The CDR3 loop reads CSVIPAGAFF. The CDR3 nucleotides read TGCAGTGTAATCCCTGCCGGAGCTTTCTTT.